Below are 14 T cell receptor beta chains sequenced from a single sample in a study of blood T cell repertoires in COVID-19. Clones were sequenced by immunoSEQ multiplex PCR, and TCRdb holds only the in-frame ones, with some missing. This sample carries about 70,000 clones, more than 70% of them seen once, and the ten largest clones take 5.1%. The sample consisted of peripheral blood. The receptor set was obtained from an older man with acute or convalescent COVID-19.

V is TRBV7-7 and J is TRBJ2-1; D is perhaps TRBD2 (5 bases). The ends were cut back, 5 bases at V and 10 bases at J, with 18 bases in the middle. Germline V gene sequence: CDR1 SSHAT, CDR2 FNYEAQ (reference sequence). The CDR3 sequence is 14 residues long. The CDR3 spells CASSATRMAREQFF. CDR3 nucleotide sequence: TGTGCCAGCAGCGCCACTAGGATGGCGAGAGAGCAGTTCTTC. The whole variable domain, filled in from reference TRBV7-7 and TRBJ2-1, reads GAGVSQSPRYKVTKRGQDVTLRCDPISSHATLYWYQQALGQGPEFLTYFNYEAQPDKSGLPSDRFSAERPEGSISTLTIQRTEQRDSAMYRCASSATRMAREQFFGPGTRLTVL.

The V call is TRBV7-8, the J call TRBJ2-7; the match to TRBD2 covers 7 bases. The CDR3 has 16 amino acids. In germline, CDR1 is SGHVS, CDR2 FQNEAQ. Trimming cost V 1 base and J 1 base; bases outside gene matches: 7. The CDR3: CASSLGGGTQSYEQYF. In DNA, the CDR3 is TGTGCCAGCAGCTTAGGGGGGGGGACGCAATCCTACGAGCAGTACTTC.

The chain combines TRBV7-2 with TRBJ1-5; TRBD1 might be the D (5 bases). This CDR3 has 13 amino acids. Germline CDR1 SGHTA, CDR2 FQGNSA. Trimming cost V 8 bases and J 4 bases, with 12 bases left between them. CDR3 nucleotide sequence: TGTGCCAGCGCTCTGGGGGGGAATCAGCCCCAGCATTTT. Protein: CASALGGNQPQHF.

The CDR3 DNA is TGTGCCAGCAGTTTATTTAGGGGACAGAGTTTTGGCTACACCTTC. It translates to CASSLFRGQSFGYTF. This chain connects TRBV28 to TRBJ1-2, with 7 bases fitting TRBD1. The V segment lost 1 base and the J segment 7 bases; nucleotides outside the gene matches: 9. Per the germline V gene, CDR1 is MDHEN and CDR2 is SYDVKM. This CDR3 contains 15 residues.

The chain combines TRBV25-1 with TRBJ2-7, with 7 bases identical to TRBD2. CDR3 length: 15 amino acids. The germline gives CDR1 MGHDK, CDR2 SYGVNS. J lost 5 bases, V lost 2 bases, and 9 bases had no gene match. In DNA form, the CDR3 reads TGTGCCAGCAGTGAAAGTTGGGGGGGAGGGGACGAGCAGTACTTC. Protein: CASSESWGGGDEQYF.

CDR3 in DNA: TGTGCCAGCACGCTAAAGGCGGCGGGGGATGGCTACACCTTC. Its translation is CASTLKAAGDGYTF. V is TRBV3-1 (or the pseudogene TRBV3-2) and J is TRBJ1-2; D perhaps matches TRBD1 (5 bases). Germline V gene lookup returns CDR1 LGHDT and CDR2 YNNKEL (reference sequence). V was clipped by 7 bases and J by 6 bases, with 18 bases between them. The CDR3 covers 14 residues.

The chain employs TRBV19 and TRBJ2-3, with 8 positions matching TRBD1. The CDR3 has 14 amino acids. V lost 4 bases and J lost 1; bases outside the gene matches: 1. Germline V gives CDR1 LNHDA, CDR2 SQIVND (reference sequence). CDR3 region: CASSTGQGTDTQYF. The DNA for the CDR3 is TGTGCCAGTAGTACGGGACAGGGCACAGATACGCAGTATTTT.

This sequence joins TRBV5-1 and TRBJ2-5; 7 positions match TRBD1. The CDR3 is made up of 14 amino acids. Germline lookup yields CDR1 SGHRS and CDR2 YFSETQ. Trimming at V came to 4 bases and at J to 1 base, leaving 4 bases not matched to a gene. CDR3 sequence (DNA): TGCGCCAGCAGCCTGGGACAGCTCCAAGAGACCCAGTACTTC. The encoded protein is CASSLGQLQETQYF. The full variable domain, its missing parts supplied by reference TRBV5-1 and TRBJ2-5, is KAGVTQTPRYLIKTRGQQVTLSCSPISGHRSVSWYQQTPGQGLQFLFEYFSETQRNKGNFPGRFSGRQFSNSRSEMNVSTLELGDSALYLCASSLGQLQETQYFGPGTRLLVL.

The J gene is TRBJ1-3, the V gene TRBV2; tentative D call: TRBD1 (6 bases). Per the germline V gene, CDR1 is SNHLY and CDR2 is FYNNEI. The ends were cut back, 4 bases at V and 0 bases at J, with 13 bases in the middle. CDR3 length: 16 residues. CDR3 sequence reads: CASSGWNRDSGNTIYF. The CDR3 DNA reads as TGTGCCAGCAGTGGATGGAACAGGGACTCTGGAAACACCATATATTTT.

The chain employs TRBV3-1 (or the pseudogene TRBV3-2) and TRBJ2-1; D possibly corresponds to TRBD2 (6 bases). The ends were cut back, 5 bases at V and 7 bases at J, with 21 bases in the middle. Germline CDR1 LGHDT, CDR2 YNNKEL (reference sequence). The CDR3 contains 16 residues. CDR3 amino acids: CASSKLGTGAENEQFF. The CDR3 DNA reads TGTGCCAGCAGCAAACTCGGAACGGGAGCAGAAAATGAGCAGTTCTTC.

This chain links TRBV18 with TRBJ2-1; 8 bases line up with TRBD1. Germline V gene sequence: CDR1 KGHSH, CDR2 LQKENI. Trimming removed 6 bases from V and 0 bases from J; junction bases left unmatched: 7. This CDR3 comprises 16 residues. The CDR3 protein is CASSLRTGSSYNEQFF. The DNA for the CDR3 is TGTGCCAGCTCGCTGAGGACAGGGAGCTCCTACAATGAGCAGTTCTTC.

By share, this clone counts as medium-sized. The CDR3 coding sequence is TGTGCCAGCACGGTGGAGAGCTCCTACGAGCAGTACTTC. Its protein product is CASTVESSYEQYF. The chain carries TRBV2 and TRBJ2-7; D not certain. The V gene lost 7 bases and the J gene lost 0 bases, with 10 bases spanning the gap. Looked up from germline, CDR1 is SNHLY and CDR2 is FYNNEI. The CDR3 is made up of 13 amino acids.

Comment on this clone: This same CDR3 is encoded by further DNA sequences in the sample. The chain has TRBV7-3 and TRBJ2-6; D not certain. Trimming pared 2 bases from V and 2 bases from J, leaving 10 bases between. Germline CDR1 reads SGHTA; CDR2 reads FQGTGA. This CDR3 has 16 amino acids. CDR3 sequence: CASSLGPGAGANVLTF. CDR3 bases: TGTGCCAGCAGCTTAGGGCCAGGCGCTGGGGCCAACGTCCTGACTTTC.

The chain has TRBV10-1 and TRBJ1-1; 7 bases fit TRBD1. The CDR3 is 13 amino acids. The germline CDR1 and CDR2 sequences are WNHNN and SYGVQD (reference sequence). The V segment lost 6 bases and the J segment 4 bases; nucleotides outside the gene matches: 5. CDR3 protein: CASRRQGGTEAFF. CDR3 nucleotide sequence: TGCGCCAGCAGGAGACAGGGCGGCACTGAAGCTTTCTTT.